Listed here are 25 T cell receptor beta chains from one sample, sequenced in a study of monozygotic twins with inflammatory bowel disease. No DNA is given; TCRdb re-called the 5' RACE reads and lists each CDR3 protein once. Recorded for this sample: around 210,000 distinct CDR3 sequences. Source material: blood. All receptors derive from a human donor with ulcerative colitis or Crohn's disease, or a healthy co-twin of an affected twin (not recorded which).

The chain uses TRBV20-1 and TRBJ2-5; TCRdb's D call, TRBD2, is unchecked because there is no DNA. CDR1 is DFQATT, CDR2 SNEGSKA, per germline (reference sequence). The CDR3 length is 12 residues. The CDR3 protein is CSAMALGFASRF.

V gene TRBV6-5 combines with J gene TRBJ1-1; the TCRdb D gene call, TRBD1, has no DNA to confirm it. The CDR3 is made up of 16 amino acids. Germline V gene lookup returns CDR1 MNHEY and CDR2 SVGAGI. The CDR3 loop reads CASSYERGQGFTEAFF.

The chain is built from TRBV29-1 and TRBJ2-7. CDR1 and CDR2 from the germline V gene are SQVTM and ANQGSEA. CDR3 length: 11 amino acids. The CDR3 loop is CSVSVVYEQYF.

The rearrangement joins TRBV5-5 to TRBJ1-5. CDR1 is SGHKS, CDR2 YYEKEE, per germline (reference sequence). The length of the CDR3 is 15 residues. CDR3 in amino acids: CASSFGRTSGQPQHF.

The chain uses TRBV20-1 and TRBJ2-3; TCRdb indicates TRBD2, and absent DNA this call remains unverified. Germline V CDR1 and CDR2: DFQATT, SNEGSKA (reference sequence). This CDR3 is 12 amino acids long. The CDR3 loop reads CSFRGRRDTQYF.

The chain is built from TRBV9 and TRBJ2-7. Per germline, CDR1 SGDLS and CDR2 YYNGEE. CDR3 size: 15 residues. CDR3: CASSVEAGSPSEQYF.

V usage is TRBV28 and J usage is TRBJ2-4; TCRdb picks TRBD1, but there is no DNA to check that call. CDR3 size: 16 residues. The germline CDR1 and CDR2 sequences are MDHEN and SYDVKM. CDR3 region: CASSPWTDLAKNIQYF. Full variable domain (outside the CDR3, taken from reference TRBV28 and TRBJ2-4): DVKVTQSSRYLVKRTGEKVFLECVQDMDHENMFWYRQDPGLGLRLIYFSYDVKMKEKGDIPEGYSVSREKKERFSLILESASTNQTSMYLCASSPWTDLAKNIQYFGAGTRLSVL.

This chain connects TRBV19 to TRBJ2-5; TCRdb outputs TRBD2, but without DNA this stays unchecked. The CDR3 extends over 15 amino acids. Germline values: CDR1 LNHDA, CDR2 SQIVND (reference sequence). The CDR3 loop reads CASRRSGGRQETQYF. Full variable domain (missing parts from reference TRBV19 and TRBJ2-5): DGGITQSPKYLFRKEGQNVTLSCEQNLNHDAMYWYRQDPGQGLRLIYYSQIVNDFQKGDIAEGYSVSREKKESFPLTVTSAQKNPTAFYLCASRRSGGRQETQYFGPGTRLLVL.

The rearrangement links TRBV7-6 to TRBJ2-5. Germline CDR1 is SGHVS and CDR2 is FNYEAQ. This CDR3 contains 11 residues. CDR3 protein: CASNSGGTQYF.

The chain uses TRBV20-1 and TRBJ2-3; the D call of TRBD2 rests on TCRdb alone, since no DNA is present to check it. Germline lookup yields CDR1 DFQATT and CDR2 SNEGSKA (reference sequence). This CDR3 region has 13 residues. The CDR3 here is CSALAGGGDTQYF.

This chain connects TRBV4-2 to TRBJ2-1; TCRdb's assignment of TRBD2 cannot be checked, as there is no DNA. CDR1 and CDR2 (germline): LGHNA, YNFKEQ. There are 15 residues in the CDR3. This chain's CDR3 is CASSLVTSGSWEQFF.

This chain connects TRBV28 to TRBJ2-7; the D call from TCRdb, TRBD2, cannot be confirmed without DNA. Looked up from germline, CDR1 is MDHEN and CDR2 is SYDVKM. The CDR3 totals 15 residues. CDR3 amino acids: CASSVAGGPTYEQYF.

The gene calls are TRBV7-2 and TRBJ2-1. This CDR3 is built from 16 residues. Germline V gives CDR1 SGHTA, CDR2 FQGNSA. CDR3: CASSLIGYDSYNEQFF.

The J gene is TRBJ2-7, the V gene TRBV6-5; the TRBD1 assignment by TCRdb is unverifiable without DNA. CDR1 and CDR2 (germline): MNHEY, SVGAGI. The CDR3 totals 14 residues. CDR3 region: CASSYRDQDYEQYF.

The V and J genes are TRBV4-1 and TRBJ1-5. The CDR3 extends over 14 amino acids. Germline assignment: CDR1 MGHRA and CDR2 YSYEKL. CDR3 residues: CASSLLNDQQPQHF.

The genes are TRBV20-1 and TRBJ2-3; checking the TCRdb D call of TRBD2 is not possible without DNA. The CDR3 runs 14 residues. Germline loops: CDR1 DFQATT, CDR2 SNEGSKA (reference sequence). The CDR3 sequence is CSALQSGTIDTQYF.

The CDR3 loop is CASSGMLPASSYNEQFF. The chain couples TRBV6-2 or TRBV6-3 to TRBJ2-1; the TRBD2 assignment by TCRdb is unverifiable without DNA. CDR1 is MNHEY, CDR2 SVGEGT, per germline. The CDR3 covers 17 residues.

The V gene is TRBV5-1, the J gene TRBJ2-1; TCRdb picks TRBD1, but there is no DNA to check that call. The CDR3 runs to 13 residues. CDR1 and CDR2 from the germline V gene are SGHRS and YFSETQ. The CDR3 spells CASSLADREREFF. Filled out from reference TRBV5-1 and TRBJ2-1, the complete variable domain reads KAGVTQTPRYLIKTRGQQVTLSCSPISGHRSVSWYQQTPGQGLQFLFEYFSETQRNKGNFPGRFSGRQFSNSRSEMNVSTLELGDSALYLCASSLADREREFFGPGTRLTVL.

The genes are TRBV18 and TRBJ1-5. The germline V gene has CDR1 KGHSH and CDR2 LQKENI. The CDR3 contains 13 residues. CDR3: CASSTQADQPQHF.

The chain uses TRBV19 and TRBJ2-5; the D call of TRBD1 rests on TCRdb alone, since no DNA is present to check it. The CDR3 is made up of 14 amino acids. CDR1 and CDR2 (germline): LNHDA, SQIVND (reference sequence). This chain's CDR3 is CASSMSLGTETQYF.

This chain uses TRBV6-1 with TRBJ2-1; TCRdb reports TRBD2, a call that lacks DNA to check it against. The CDR3 consists of 13 residues. Germline values: CDR1 MNHNS, CDR2 SASEGT. CDR3 region: CAVQGLARNEQFF.

The chain links TRBV6-6 to TRBJ1-4; the TRBD1 assignment by TCRdb is unverifiable without DNA. Germline V gene data show CDR1 as MNHNY and CDR2 as SVGAGI (reference sequence). This CDR3 region has 14 residues. The CDR3 reads CASRGGTANEKLFF.

V and J are TRBV19 and TRBJ1-1; TCRdb names TRBD1, which stays unverified in the absence of DNA. This CDR3 has 14 residues. CDR1 is LNHDA, CDR2 SQIVND, per germline (reference sequence). The CDR3 loop is CASSINRANTEAFF.

The chain recombines TRBV27 with TRBJ2-5. Germline V gene lookup returns CDR1 MNHEY and CDR2 SMNVEV (reference sequence). The CDR3 is 13 amino acids. The CDR3 region is CASSYRFQETQYF.

The rearrangement links TRBV10-3 to TRBJ1-2. CDR1 is ENHRY and CDR2 is SYGVKD in the germline V gene. CDR3 length: 13 residues. The CDR3 here is CAISEGSYYGYTF.